The 27 T cell receptor beta chains below come from one sample, sequenced in a study of cytomegalovirus exposure and HLA in healthy donors. Profiled with immunoSEQ multiplex PCR; TCRdb holds only in-frame clones, not every one. The sample consists of 90,000 to 130,000 clones, under 97% of them appearing once. Sequenced input: PBMCs. The receptors originated from a woman aged 18 to 35 in good health and CMV-seronegative.

This chain joins TRBV7-2 and TRBJ1-5; D remains unclear. The length of the CDR3 is 13 residues. The germline CDR1 and CDR2 sequences are SGHTA and FQGNSA. V lost 5 bases and J 5 bases, leaving 10 bases between the germline ends. Here the CDR3 reads CASSPSRDQPQHF. The DNA of the CDR3 is TGTGCCAGCAGCCCTTCGAGGGATCAGCCCCAGCATTTT.

A single count supports this clone. This sample also contains other DNA sequences that code for the same CDR3. The CDR3 coding sequence is TGCGCCAGCAGCTTCAGCGGGGCCTACAATGAGCAGTTCTTC. This sequence encodes CASSFSGAYNEQFF. The J gene is TRBJ2-1, the V gene TRBV5-1, with 7 bases identical to TRBD2. Germline V lookup: CDR1 SGHRS, CDR2 YFSETQ. Trimming removed 2 bases from V and 2 bases from J; junction bases left unmatched: 1. The CDR3 totals 14 residues. Combining the CDR3 with reference TRBV5-1 and TRBJ2-1 gives the whole variable domain KAGVTQTPRYLIKTRGQQVTLSCSPISGHRSVSWYQQTPGQGLQFLFEYFSETQRNKGNFPGRFSGRQFSNSRSEMNVSTLELGDSALYLCASSFSGAYNEQFFGPGTRLTVL.

The chain combines TRBV6-6 with TRBJ1-1; 7 bases match TRBD1. Germline V gene lookup returns CDR1 MNHNY and CDR2 SVGAGI (reference sequence). The J segment lost 4 bases and the V segment lost 4 bases, leaving 9 bases of the junction unmatched. CDR3 length: 15 residues. The CDR3 reads CASSSPTGDSTEAFF. CDR3 sequence (DNA): TGTGCCAGCAGTTCCCCCACAGGGGATTCCACTGAAGCTTTCTTT.

The J gene is TRBJ2-7, the V gene TRBV5-4; 7 positions match TRBD1. The V and J ends lost 3 bases and 0 bases, in that order; junction bases with no gene match: 3. The CDR3 runs to 14 residues. Germline V gene lookup returns CDR1 SGHNT and CDR2 YYREEE (reference sequence). CDR3 bases: TGTGCCAGCAGCTCTGGGACAGCCTCCTACGAGCAGTACTTC. Protein: CASSSGTASYEQYF.

The J gene is TRBJ2-7, the V gene TRBV23-1, with D possibly matching TRBD1 (5 bases). TRBV23-1 is sorted into the ORF group, with uncertain function. Trimming left V 0 bases short and J 1 base short, with 7 bases between. This CDR3 has 14 residues. CDR3 bases: TGCGCCAGCAGTCAATCCCAGGGATCCTACGAGCAGTACTTC. Amino acid sequence: CASSQSQGSYEQYF.

The chain carries TRBV18 and TRBJ1-4; possibly TRBD1 for D (6 bases). The germline V and J ends were trimmed by 6 bases and 10 bases, with 18 bases remaining between them. The CDR3 length is 14 residues. Germline V lookup: CDR1 KGHSH, CDR2 LQKENI. The CDR3: CASSAGGSVGKLFF. The CDR3 bases are TGTGCCAGCTCGGCGGGGGGCTCGGTGGGAAAACTGTTTTTT.

The genes are TRBV15 and TRBJ2-3, with no clear D. CDR3 length: 18 residues. The V gene's germline CDR1 is LNHNV and CDR2 YYDKDF (reference sequence). V dropped 2 bases and J dropped 0 bases, with 18 bases sitting between them. The CDR3 region has the DNA TGTGCCACCAGCAGATACCCTACCGTGAGTACTAGCACAGATACGCAGTATTTT. Its translation: CATSRYPTVSTSTDTQYF.

The CDR3 here is CAISESSGTEAFF. CDR3 DNA: TGTGCCATCAGTGAGTCGAGCGGTACTGAAGCTTTCTTT. J is TRBJ1-1 and V is TRBV10-3, with D unclear. Trimming removed 0 bases at V and 5 bases at J, with 7 bases between. Germline V lookup: CDR1 ENHRY, CDR2 SYGVKD. This CDR3 is built from 13 residues.

CDR3 DNA: TGCAGCGTTGAAGATTCCCAGGGCACCGGGGAGCTGTTTTTT. As protein: CSVEDSQGTGELFF. This rearrangement joins TRBV29-1 to TRBJ2-2; D possibly corresponds to TRBD1 (5 bases). Germline-derived CDR1 and CDR2 are SQVTM and ANQGSEA. The CDR3 totals 14 residues. Trimming took 0 bases from V and 4 from J, leaving 9 bases between them.

This sequence joins TRBV11-1 and TRBJ1-1; 8 nucleotides match TRBD1. This CDR3 region has 14 residues. The germline CDR1 and CDR2 sequences are SGHAT and FQDESV (reference sequence). V shed 4 bases and J 5 bases; nucleotides not matched to a gene: 6. The CDR3 DNA sequence: TGTGCCAGCAGCTCAAGGACAGGGAGGACTGAAGCTTTCTTT. Translating gives CASSSRTGRTEAFF.

J is TRBJ2-7 and V is TRBV28, with 9 bases aligning to TRBD1. Germline V gives CDR1 MDHEN, CDR2 SYDVKM. V dropped 5 bases and J dropped 3; count of bases not matched to a gene: 8. The CDR3 covers 15 residues. The CDR3 here is CASSTTGTGFYEQYF. CDR3 DNA: TGTGCCAGCAGTACAACCGGGACAGGGTTCTACGAGCAGTACTTC.

The chain joins TRBV28 to TRBJ2-2; 15 nucleotides line up with TRBD2. V dropped 5 bases and J dropped 6; count of bases not matched to a gene: 19. Germline CDR1 and CDR2: MDHEN and SYDVKM. The length of the CDR3 is 21 residues. The CDR3 DNA reads as TGTGCCAGCAGTATTACCTCCACTCTAGGACTAGCGGGGGGGCCGGCCGGGGAGCTGTTTTTT. Translating it yields CASSITSTLGLAGGPAGELFF. The variable domain in full, completed from reference TRBV28 and TRBJ2-2, reads DVKVTQSSRYLVKRTGEKVFLECVQDMDHENMFWYRQDPGLGLRLIYFSYDVKMKEKGDIPEGYSVSREKKERFSLILESASTNQTSMYLCASSITSTLGLAGGPAGELFFGEGSRLTVL.

V is TRBV7-2 and J is TRBJ1-6, with 8 positions matching TRBD1. CDR1 is SGHTA, CDR2 FQGNSA, per germline. With V trimmed by 2 bases and J by 9 bases, 6 bases remained unmatched. The CDR3 has 15 amino acids. The CDR3 region has the DNA TGTGCCAGCAGCTTAAGAGGACAGGGTCGTTCACCCCTCCACTTT. This gives the protein CASSLRGQGRSPLHF.

To note about this clone: A junction end diverges from the germline sequence, so it may reflect a read error. The gene calls are TRBV6-5 and TRBJ2-7, with 7 bases fitting TRBD2. This CDR3 has 16 residues. Germline V gene data show CDR1 as MNHEY and CDR2 as SVGAGI. The CDR3 is CASSYYGGLSSYEQYF. For the CDR3, the DNA is TGTGCCAGCAGCTACTACGGGGGGTTGAGCTCCTACGAGCAGTACTTC.

Note on this clone: The junction shows a germline mismatch at one end, possibly a read error. This chain links TRBV28 with TRBJ1-5; TRBD1 might be the D (5 bases). The CDR3 runs 15 residues. The germline gives CDR1 MDHEN, CDR2 SYDVKM. CDR3 amino acids: CASRLVLGTGEPQHF. CDR3 nucleotide sequence: TGTGCCAGCCGTTTGGTCTTGGGGACGGGGGAGCCCCAGCATTTT.

This sequence joins TRBV19 and TRBJ2-7; the match to TRBD1 covers 10 bases. The germline CDR1 and CDR2 sequences are LNHDA and SQIVND (reference sequence). The CDR3 covers 14 residues. The junction had 5 bases not matched to a gene; V was cut back by 5 bases and J by 4 bases. The CDR3 coding sequence is TGTGCCAGTAGTGCCCCGGGACAGGGGTACGAGCAGTACTTC. Amino acid sequence: CASSAPGQGYEQYF. The whole variable domain, remainder taken from reference TRBV19 and TRBJ2-7, is DGGITQSPKYLFRKEGQNVTLSCEQNLNHDAMYWYRQDPGQGLRLIYYSQIVNDFQKGDIAEGYSVSREKKESFPLTVTSAQKNPTAFYLCASSAPGQGYEQYFGPGTRLTVT.

This rearrangement joins TRBV5-1 to TRBJ2-5; 7 bases match TRBD1. Germline CDR1 SGHRS, CDR2 YFSETQ. The CDR3 covers 13 residues. With V trimmed by 4 bases and J by 2 bases, 2 bases remained unmatched. CDR3 DNA: TGCGCCAGCAGCAGGGGACAGCAAGAGACCCAGTACTTC. Translating it yields CASSRGQQETQYF. Supplemented by reference TRBV5-1 and TRBJ2-5, the full variable domain reads KAGVTQTPRYLIKTRGQQVTLSCSPISGHRSVSWYQQTPGQGLQFLFEYFSETQRNKGNFPGRFSGRQFSNSRSEMNVSTLELGDSALYLCASSRGQQETQYFGPGTRLLVL.

The J gene is TRBJ1-1, the V gene TRBV19; 8 bases are shared with TRBD1. Per germline, CDR1 LNHDA and CDR2 SQIVND (reference sequence). This CDR3 has 14 residues. The trim removed 3 bases at V and 7 bases at J, leaving 7 bases unmatched. The CDR3 bases are TGTGCCAGTAGTATTATCTCGGGGACAGGTGAAGCTTTCTTT. Amino acids: CASSIISGTGEAFF.

This clone occurred once. This chain links TRBV2 with TRBJ2-5, with D possibly matching TRBD2 (6 bases). The CDR3 consists of 15 residues. CDR1 is SNHLY, CDR2 FYNNEI, per germline. Trimming shortened V by 3 bases and J by 1 base, and 12 bases separated the two germline ends. CDR3 residues: CASSENALAQETQYF. The CDR3 DNA is TGTGCCAGCAGTGAGAACGCACTAGCCCAAGAGACCCAGTACTTC.

This clone was seen just once. The rearrangement links TRBV27 to TRBJ2-3; TRBD1 agrees at 8 bases. The ends lost 3 bases at V and 6 bases at J; junction bases unmatched: 11. Looked up from germline, CDR1 is MNHEY and CDR2 is SMNVEV (reference sequence). The length of the CDR3 is 16 residues. The CDR3 DNA reads as TGTGCCAGCAGTTTTAGGTGGACAGGGAGCCCGGATACGCAGTATTTT. Its translation: CASSFRWTGSPDTQYF.

V and J are TRBV7-9 and TRBJ1-5; D not certain. CDR3 size: 13 residues. Germline V gives CDR1 SEHNR, CDR2 FQNEAQ (reference sequence). Trimming took off 6 bases at V and 4 bases at J, with 10 bases between the two ends. This CDR3 is CASSREGNQPQHF. The CDR3 DNA sequence: TGTGCCAGCAGTCGAGAGGGAAATCAGCCCCAGCATTTT.

The chain uses TRBV2 and TRBJ1-2; 10 nucleotides align to TRBD1. Trimming took 6 bases from V and 4 from J; bases not matched to a gene: 11. Germline CDR1 and CDR2: SNHLY and FYNNEI. The CDR3 length is 16 residues. DNA of the CDR3: TGTGCCAGCAGGACGACTCCGGGACAGGGGACCTATGGCTACACCTTC. It translates to CASRTTPGQGTYGYTF.

The rearrangement uses TRBV6-1 and TRBJ2-7; 7 positions match TRBD1. Germline V CDR1 and CDR2: MNHNS, SASEGT. The CDR3 spans 14 residues. The junction had 8 bases not matched to a gene; V was cut back by 9 bases and J by 0 bases. CDR3 coding DNA: TGTGCCAGTGAGACCGGGACAGCCTCCTACGAGCAGTACTTC. It translates to CASETGTASYEQYF.

The chain links TRBV9 to TRBJ2-7; D is unclear. This CDR3 region has 14 residues. The V end was cut by 0 bases, the J end by 2 bases, with 9 bases between. Germline V lookup: CDR1 SGDLS, CDR2 YYNGEE. CDR3 protein: CASSVGYPPYEQYF. CDR3 coding DNA: TGTGCCAGCAGCGTAGGCTACCCACCCTACGAGCAGTACTTC.

The chain has TRBV15 and TRBJ2-2; 9 bases agree with TRBD1. Germline V gene sequence: CDR1 LNHNV, CDR2 YYDKDF (reference sequence). The trim removed 3 bases at V and 8 bases at J, leaving 4 bases unmatched. The CDR3 has 14 amino acids. The DNA for the CDR3 is TGTGCCACCAGCAGGGACAGGGGATCGGGGGAGCTGTTTTTT. This sequence encodes CATSRDRGSGELFF. Looking up the rest from reference TRBV15 and TRBJ2-2 gives the full variable domain: DAMVIQNPRYQVTQFGKPVTLSCSQTLNHNVMYWYQQKSSQAPKLLFHYYDKDFNNEADTPDNFQSRRPNTSFCFLDIRSPGLGDTAMYLCATSRDRGSGELFFGEGSRLTVL.

The sample holds a few counts of this clone. The J gene is TRBJ2-1, the V gene TRBV7-2, with 10 bases fitting TRBD2. The junction had 7 bases not matched to a gene; V was cut back by 4 bases and J by 4 bases. The CDR3 is 16 residues long. The germline gives CDR1 SGHTA, CDR2 FQGNSA. Here the CDR3 DNA reads TGTGCCAGCAGCTGTCTTACTAGCGGGGTTTACAATGAGCAGTTCTTC. It codes for CASSCLTSGVYNEQFF.

The chain couples TRBV7-9 to TRBJ2-1; tentatively, D is TRBD1 (6 bases). The CDR3 extends over 15 amino acids. V was clipped by 3 bases and J by 0 bases, with 9 bases between them. Germline assignment: CDR1 SEHNR and CDR2 FQNEAQ (reference sequence). CDR3 DNA sequence: TGTGCCAGCAGCTTGGGCAGGGGCTCCTACAATGAGCAGTTCTTC. Protein sequence: CASSLGRGSYNEQFF.